A single sample gave rise to the 5 T cell receptor beta chains below, sequenced in a study of CD8+ T cells in alopecia areata. Treatment defined: oral pan-JAK inhibitor, 5-10 mg twice daily. cDNA prepared by RNA extraction and subsequent reverse transcription served as the template for sequencing. The data were produced by immunoSEQ multiplex PCR, yet TCRdb's version contains in-frame clones alone and is incomplete. The sample has under 150,000 clones, 50% to 55% seen once. Source: CD4+ T cells sorted from blood, taken at week 4, from a patient treated with tofacitinib. The receptor source for this set is a human donor with alopecia areata.

This clone was counted once. This chain connects TRBV9 to TRBJ2-6; TRBD1 matches 12 bases. V lost 4 bases, J lost 4 bases, and 3 bases stayed unmatched. In germline, CDR1 is SGDLS, CDR2 YYNGEE. There are 16 residues in the CDR3. In nucleotides, the CDR3 is TGTGCCAGCAGCCGGGGACAGGGGGCCGGGGCCAACGTCCTGACTTTC. Translation: CASSRGQGAGANVLTF.

The J gene is TRBJ2-7, the V gene TRBV6-4, with 7 bases fitting TRBD2. CDR1 and CDR2 from the germline V gene are MRHNA and SNTAGT. CDR3 length: 15 amino acids. The junction had 8 bases not matched to a gene; V was cut back by 3 bases and J by 3 bases. This CDR3 is CASSELSGHSYEQYF. In DNA form, the CDR3 reads TGTGCCAGCAGTGAACTTAGCGGGCACAGCTACGAGCAGTACTTC.

In its sample, this clone was seen a few times. V gene TRBV14 combines with J gene TRBJ1-5; D ambiguous. The CDR3 loop spans 14 amino acids. Trimming stripped 0 bases from V and 7 bases from J, with 10 bases between. The germline CDR1 and CDR2 sequences are SGHDN and FVKESK. Here the CDR3 DNA reads TGTGCCAGCAGCCAAGATGAGGGTCTCCAGCCCCAGCATTTT. This gives the protein CASSQDEGLQPQHF.

The chain combines TRBV15 with TRBJ2-1, with TRBD2 matching over 11 bases. The germline gives CDR1 LNHNV, CDR2 YYDKDF (reference sequence). The CDR3 consists of 17 residues. The ends lost 0 bases at V and 10 bases at J; junction bases unmatched: 11. This CDR3 reads CATSRDRTSGGPWEQFF. The CDR3 bases are TGTGCCACCAGCAGAGATCGTACTAGCGGGGGTCCATGGGAGCAGTTCTTC. Combining the CDR3 with reference TRBV15 and TRBJ2-1 gives the whole variable domain DAMVIQNPRYQVTQFGKPVTLSCSQTLNHNVMYWYQQKSSQAPKLLFHYYDKDFNNEADTPDNFQSRRPNTSFCFLDIRSPGLGDTAMYLCATSRDRTSGGPWEQFFGPGTRLTVL.

V and J are TRBV9 and TRBJ2-1, with TRBD2 matching 9 bases. The CDR3 runs to 15 residues. Germline trimming cut 2 bases from V and 5 bases from J; bases unmatched to any gene: 5. CDR1 and CDR2 from the germline V gene are SGDLS and YYNGEE. This CDR3 is CASSVSGSGDNEQFF. The CDR3 nucleotides are TGTGCCAGCAGCGTTAGCGGGAGCGGCGACAATGAGCAGTTCTTC.